The clone carrying this TCR beta chain has a single count. Its antigen is as yet unknown. The CDR3 sequence is 14 residues long. V lost 6 bases and J lost 6, with 18 bases in between. Germline values: CDR1 MNHNS, CDR2 SASEGT. This PCR relied on a set of 60 Vbeta primers and 13 Jbeta primers. Here immunoSEQ multiplex PCR was the method, and the copy in TCRdb shows in-frame clones only, minus some. The data contain roughly 100,000 clones, about 77% of them singletons. These data are taken from a study of cytomegalovirus exposure and HLA in healthy donors. General study points: Reports described diagnosis of cytomegalovirus status by the classifier as highly specific and sensitive.

This clonotype was obtained from a woman younger than 30 in good health and CMV-seropositive. Specimen: PBMCs. J is TRBJ2-7 and V is TRBV6-1, with D maybe TRBD2 (5 bases). The CDR3 nucleotides read TGTGCCAGCAGCCACGGAACCCAGACTATCGAGCAGTACTTC. Translation gives CASSHGTQTIEQYF.